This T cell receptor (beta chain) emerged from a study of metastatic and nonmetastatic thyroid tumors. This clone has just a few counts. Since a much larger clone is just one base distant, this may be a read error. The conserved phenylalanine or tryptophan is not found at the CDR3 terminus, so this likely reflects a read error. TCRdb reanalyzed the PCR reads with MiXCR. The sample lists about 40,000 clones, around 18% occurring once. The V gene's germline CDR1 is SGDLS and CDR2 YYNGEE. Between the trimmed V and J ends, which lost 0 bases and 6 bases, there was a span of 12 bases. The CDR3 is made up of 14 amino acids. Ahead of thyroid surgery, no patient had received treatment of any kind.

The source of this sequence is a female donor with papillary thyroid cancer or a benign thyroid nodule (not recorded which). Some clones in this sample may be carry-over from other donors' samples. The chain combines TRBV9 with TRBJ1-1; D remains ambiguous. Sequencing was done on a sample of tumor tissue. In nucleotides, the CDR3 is TGTGCCAGCAGCGTAGGGGTCGTGGGCGCTGAAGCTTTCCTT. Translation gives CASSVGVVGAEAFL.